These 8 T cell receptor beta chains were sequenced from one sample in a study of CD8 T cells in ankylosing spondylitis. No antigen is known for these receptors. Findings and caveats of the study: Typical of ankylosing spondylitis blood, it appeared, was a TCR beta motif of eight highly homologous variants.

MiXCR, run by TCRdb on the 5' RACE reads, gives a single entry per CDR3 protein. The sample includes 250,000 to 350,000 distinct CDR3 sequences, around 7.6% seen only once; the top ten take more than 12%. Specimen: blood, either unsorted or a sorted T cell fraction (not recorded which). The receptors here all came from a male donor with ankylosing spondylitis.

The rearrangement uses TRBV20-1 and TRBJ1-2; D is undetermined. Germline CDR1 reads DFQATT; CDR2 reads SNEGSKA (reference sequence). This CDR3 is 16 amino acids long. V dropped 6 bases and J dropped 1 base, with 21 bases sitting between them. CDR3 amino acids: CSAPGQGSPFNYGYTF. DNA for the CDR3: TGCAGTGCCCCGGGCCAAGGGAGTCCCTTTAACTATGGCTACACCTTC.

This clonotype occurred a few times. The chain carries TRBV5-1 and TRBJ2-3; 7 bases are a match to TRBD2. Germline CDR1 SGHRS, CDR2 YFSETQ. V was clipped by 0 bases and J by 4 bases; unmatched bases: 8. This CDR3 spans 16 amino acids. The CDR3 DNA reads as TGCGCCAGCAGCTTGGATGGTCGCGGGAGTGCAGATACGCAGTATTTT. This gives the protein CASSLDGRGSADTQYF.

The chain joins TRBV7-9 to TRBJ2-1; weak D call: TRBD2 (5 bases). Germline values: CDR1 SEHNR, CDR2 FQNEAQ (reference sequence). V gave up 5 bases and J gave up 8 bases, with 16 bases separating them. The CDR3 consists of 14 residues. CDR3 region: CASSPTATSHEQFF. The CDR3 DNA is TGTGCCAGCAGCCCCACGGCAACTAGTCATGAGCAGTTCTTC.

This clonotype was seen at least ten times. The chain carries TRBV6-2 or TRBV6-3 and TRBJ2-1; 13 bases line up with TRBD2. Germline CDR1 is MNHEY and CDR2 is SVGEGT. The CDR3 totals 20 residues. V shed 2 bases and J 5 bases; nucleotides not matched to a gene: 15. The CDR3 bases are TGTGCCAGCAGTTACGACATCGGACTAGCGGGAGCATTCGCCCACAATGAGCAGTTCTTC. It encodes CASSYDIGLAGAFAHNEQFF.

Only a few counts were recorded for this clonotype. CDR3 sequence reads: CSARQGLAGVYNEQFF. In nucleotides, the CDR3 is TGCAGTGCTAGACAGGGACTAGCGGGAGTATACAATGAGCAGTTCTTC. The genes are TRBV20-1 and TRBJ2-1; 14 positions match TRBD2. Trimming at V came to 2 bases and at J to 4 bases, leaving 4 bases not matched to a gene. Germline V gene data show CDR1 as DFQATT and CDR2 as SNEGSKA (reference sequence). This CDR3 spans 16 amino acids.

This clonotype was seen at least ten times. The chain carries TRBV7-9 and TRBJ2-2; no reliable D call. This CDR3 is 15 amino acids long. The germline gives CDR1 SEHNR, CDR2 FQNEAQ (reference sequence). Trimming removed 5 bases from V and 6 bases from J, with 16 bases in between. CDR3 residues: CASSAAGPRAGELFF. The CDR3 coding sequence is TGTGCCAGCAGCGCAGCCGGGCCCCGGGCCGGGGAGCTGTTTTTT. Using reference TRBV7-9 and TRBJ2-2 for the parts outside the CDR3, the full variable domain is DTGVSQNPRHKITKRGQNVTFRCDPISEHNRLYWYRQTLGQGPEFLTYFQNEAQLEKSRLLSDRFSAERPKGSFSTLEIQRTEQGDSAMYLCASSAAGPRAGELFFGEGSRLTVL.

This clonotype has only a few counts. The rearrangement links TRBV4-1 to TRBJ2-1, with TRBD2 identical over 14 bases. Germline assignment: CDR1 MGHRA and CDR2 YSYEKL. Trimming removed 4 bases from V and 15 bases from J; junction bases left unmatched: 5. The CDR3 is 13 residues long. The CDR3 DNA is TGCGCCAGCAGCCCGACTAGCGGGAGGGCCCCGTTCTTC. Residues: CASSPTSGRAPFF.

This clonotype was observed a few times. The CDR3 DNA reads as TGTGCCAGCAGCTTAGAAGGGAATTCTAATGAAAAACTGTTTTTT. This codes for CASSLEGNSNEKLFF. V usage is TRBV7-8 and J usage is TRBJ1-4, with D uncertain. Trimming cost V 1 base and J 3 bases, with 9 bases left between them. The CDR3 has 15 residues. Germline loops: CDR1 SGHVS, CDR2 FQNEAQ.